The rows below give T cell receptor beta chains drawn from one sample of a study of quantifying T cell responses using KT2 cells. In TCRdb, the UMI-ligation and nested PCR reads were re-called with MiXCR into one record per CDR3 protein. The sample yields approximately 60,000 distinct CDR3 sequences, 12% seen once. The sequencing sample was made of PBMCs spiked with cells of the T cell clone KT2. The source is a human donor. CDR3s include the opening cysteine and the closing phenylalanine or tryptophan. The order of the fields is D gene, V gene, J gene, clone size, CDR3 protein, CDR3 DNA. The D gene is left open where the match is weak. Clone size is shown for a subset of rows, as once, few, many or a class of expanded clone.

TRBD2	TRBV7-2	TRBJ2-1	.	CASSLAPGLGIEQFF	TGTGCCAGCAGCTTAGCGCCGGGACTAGGTATTGAGCAGTTCTTC
.	TRBV20-1	TRBJ1-5	.	CSAPFPSLNQPQHF	TGCAGTGCTCCTTTCCCCAGCCTTAATCAGCCCCAGCATTTT
.	TRBV19	TRBJ2-1	.	CASSVRGGTNEQFF	TGTGCCAGTAGTGTCAGGGGAGGGACGAATGAGCAGTTCTTC
TRBD2	TRBV12-3/TRBV12-4	TRBJ2-5	few	CASSLVSGRGAETQYF	TGTGCCAGCAGTTTAGTGAGCGGGAGAGGAGCAGAGACCCAGTACTTC
.	TRBV18	TRBJ2-7	many	CASSPGLREWGEQYF	TGTGCCAGCTCACCGGGGTTGAGGGAGTGGGGCGAGCAGTACTTC
TRBD2	TRBV2	TRBJ2-1	few	CASSGRGNSYNEQFF	TGTGCCAGCAGTGGGCGGGGGAACTCCTACAATGAGCAGTTCTTC
.	TRBV6-2/TRBV6-3	TRBJ1-1	.	CATHRGGYTEAFF	TGTGCCACCCACCGGGGGGGCTACACTGAAGCTTTCTTT
.	TRBV6-2/TRBV6-3	TRBJ1-5	.	CASSQVGVRNQPQHF	TGTGCCAGCAGTCAAGTAGGGGTTCGCAATCAGCCCCAGCATTTT
TRBD1	TRBV30	TRBJ2-1	few	CAWSSEDREEQFF	TGTGCCTGGAGTTCCGAGGACAGGGAGGAGCAGTTCTTC
TRBD2	TRBV3-1	TRBJ2-5	few	CASSQDALAGVRVETQYF	TGTGCCAGCAGCCAAGATGCACTAGCGGGAGTGAGGGTCGAGACCCAGTACTTC
.	TRBV7-7	TRBJ2-5	many	CASSLSETGTQYF	TGTGCCAGCAGCTTATCCGAAACGGGGACCCAGTACTTC
TRBD2	TRBV5-1	TRBJ2-5	.	CASSPGNPGLGKETQYF	TGCGCCAGCAGCCCGGGGAATCCGGGACTAGGAAAAGAGACCCAGTACTTC
TRBD1	TRBV18	TRBJ2-2	few	CASSSGGDTGELFF	TGTGCCAGCTCATCAGGGGGAGACACCGGGGAGCTGTTTTTT
.	TRBV12-3/TRBV12-4	TRBJ2-2	many	CASSLDWFDGELFF	TGTGCCAGCAGTTTAGACTGGTTTGACGGGGAGCTGTTTTTT
.	TRBV7-8	TRBJ1-1	many	CASSLVEVRGLNTEAFF	TGTGCCAGCAGCTTAGTTGAGGTGCGGGGTTTGAACACTGAAGCTTTCTTT
.	TRBV3-1	TRBJ2-4	once	CASSQGYTLAKNIQYF	TGTGCCAGCAGCCAAGGGTACACTTTAGCCAAAAACATTCAGTACTTC
.	TRBV18	TRBJ1-5	.	CASSPEQGAQPQHF	TGTGCCAGCTCACCAGAACAGGGCGCTCAGCCCCAGCATTTT
.	TRBV2	TRBJ2-7	many	CASSEGQQGLEQYF	TGTGCCAGCAGTGAAGGGCAACAGGGTCTCGAGCAGTACTTC
TRBD1	TRBV4-2	TRBJ2-7	few	CASSQGTGLYEQYF	TGTGCCAGCAGCCAAGGGACAGGGCTTTACGAGCAGTACTTC
.	TRBV12-3/TRBV12-4	TRBJ1-2	many	CASSPRQADGYTF	TGTGCCAGCAGTCCGCGACAGGCTGATGGCTACACCTTC
TRBD1	TRBV11-2	TRBJ2-4	.	CASSWGQGADSKNIQYF	TGTGCCAGCAGCTGGGGACAGGGGGCTGATTCCAAAAACATTCAGTACTTC
.	TRBV3-1	TRBJ2-2	few	CASSQGISYTGELFF	TGTGCCAGCAGCCAAGGCATTAGCTACACCGGGGAGCTGTTTTTT
.	TRBV7-9	TRBJ2-7	.	CASSLVVFQDGQYF	TGTGCCAGCAGCTTAGTCGTCTTCCAGGATGGGCAGTACTTC
TRBD1	TRBV7-9	TRBJ1-2	few	CASSPPRMGQGRANYGYTF	TGTGCCAGCAGCCCCCCGCGAATGGGACAGGGGAGAGCTAACTATGGCTACACCTTC
.	TRBV28	TRBJ2-7	few	CASSFPAPGSATSYEQYF	TGTGCCAGCAGTTTCCCAGCCCCGGGTTCTGCTACCTCCTACGAGCAGTACTTC
TRBD2	TRBV6-2/TRBV6-3	TRBJ2-2	.	CASSFGLAGLTGELFF	TGTGCCAGCAGTTTCGGACTAGCGGGTTTGACCGGGGAGCTGTTTTTT
.	TRBV12-5	TRBJ1-6	few	CASGLRGNSPLHF	TGTGCTAGTGGTTTGAGAGGGAATTCACCCCTCCACTTT
.	TRBV4-3	TRBJ2-6	many	CASSPGPLLSSGANVLTF	TGCGCCAGCAGCCCCGGACCTTTACTTAGCTCTGGGGCCAACGTCCTGACTTTC
.	TRBV7-9	TRBJ1-1	many	CASRLGEAEAFF	TGTGCCAGCAGGCTAGGGGAAGCTGAAGCTTTCTTT
.	TRBV18	TRBJ1-1	many	CASSTDADTEAFF	TGTGCCAGCTCGACGGACGCGGATACTGAAGCTTTCTTT
TRBD2	TRBV7-2	TRBJ2-1	.	CATKNLAGSYNEQFF	TGTGCCACCAAAAACCTAGCGGGCTCCTACAATGAGCAGTTCTTC
TRBD1	TRBV10-3	TRBJ1-1	.	CAISDSGGYNTEAFF	TGTGCCATCAGCGACTCAGGGGGATACAACACTGAAGCTTTCTTT
.	TRBV6-2/TRBV6-3	TRBJ2-6	once	CASSNDLLGGANVLTF	TGTGCCAGCAGTAACGACCTTCTAGGAGGGGCCAACGTCCTGACTTTC
TRBD1	TRBV4-1	TRBJ2-7	.	CASSQAGGRGEQYF	TGCGCCAGCAGCCAAGCAGGGGGAAGGGGCGAGCAGTACTTC
.	TRBV11-2	TRBJ2-5	few	CASSFSGPGPAYF	TGTGCCAGCAGCTTCAGCGGGCCGGGGCCCGCGTACTTC
.	TRBV25-1	TRBJ1-5	.	CASSDSSTAGVQPQHF	TGTGCCAGCAGTGATTCTTCCACAGCGGGAGTTCAGCCCCAGCATTTT
.	TRBV12-3/TRBV12-4	TRBJ1-1	few	CASSSQGDTEAFF	TGTGCCAGCAGTTCACAGGGCGACACTGAAGCTTTCTTT
.	TRBV7-9	TRBJ1-1	many	CASSLVVNTEAFF	TGTGCCAGCAGCTTAGTGGTGAACACTGAAGCTTTCTTT
.	TRBV7-9	TRBJ2-7	many	CASSSAGYEQYF	TGTGCCAGCAGCTCGGCGGGCTACGAGCAGTACTTC
.	TRBV5-1	TRBJ2-7	few	CASSLEQAYYEQYF	TGCGCCAGCAGCTTGGAACAGGCCTACTACGAGCAGTACTTC